The clone carrying this TCR beta chain was recorded only once. This entry belongs to a study of blood T cell repertoires in COVID-19. Study summary: Italy, Spain and the United States were the sources of the convalescent and acute COVID-19 samples. In each case, the material was cDNA or gDNA derived from T cells, B-cell-depleted T cells, or PBMCs.

V dropped 7 bases and J dropped 5; count of bases not matched to a gene: 6. The CDR3 is 15 residues long. Germline CDR1 and CDR2: MNHEY and SVGAGI. Authors' processing steps: Estimates of nucleated cell counts were drawn from the amplification of reference gene primers. Some clones are missing from TCRdb's copy, which holds only in-frame ones; the method was immunoSEQ multiplex PCR. Clone size and the V and J calls come from that table; the DNA yielded D and trimming. Of just under 300,000 clones listed, around 87% are singletons. Sequencing was carried out using peripheral blood. The chain is built from TRBV6-5 and TRBJ1-5, with 12 bases identical to TRBD1. The clonotype was recovered from a man between 65 and 80 years old with acute or convalescent COVID-19. As DNA, the CDR3 is TGTGCCAGCAACCGGGGGACAGGGGGCGATCAGCCCCAGCATTTT. Residues: CASNRGTGGDQPQHF.